This is a list of T cell receptor beta chains from one sample in a study of T-cell reconstitution after alpha-beta-depleted transplantation in children. TCRdb called the PCR reads again in MiXCR, with one record for every CDR3 protein. Found here are fewer than 1 million distinct CDR3 sequences, under 20% of them singletons; the top ten hold approximately 5%. Source: PBMCs, mostly from graft donor cells, taken 360 days after TCRalphabeta/CD19-depleted stem cell transplant. These receptors came from a male patient aged 5 to 17 who had a stem cell transplant for acute lymphoblastic leukemia, so the T cells may come from the graft donor. Both conserved end residues are part of each CDR3. D genes are given only for firm matches. Clone size appears in some rows only: once, few, many, or a class for an expanded clone.

d_call	v_call	j_call	clone_size	cdr3_aa	cdr3_nt
TRBD2	TRBV28	TRBJ2-1	-	CASSPSGTSGRWDEQFF	TGTGCCAGCAGCCCCTCCGGTACTAGCGGGAGGTGGGATGAGCAGTTCTTC
-	TRBV7-3	TRBJ2-3	-	CASSPRTTQYF	TGTGCCAGCAGCCCTCGTACTACGCAGTATTTT
-	TRBV11-2	TRBJ2-1	-	CASSLEVDNEQFF	TGTGCCAGCAGCTTAGAAGTGGACAATGAGCAGTTCTTC
-	TRBV29-1	TRBJ2-7	many	CSVETGGFYEQYF	TGCAGCGTTGAAACGGGCGGATTCTACGAGCAGTACTTC
-	TRBV24-1	TRBJ2-5	few	CATSDPHGGETQYF	TGTGCCACCAGTGATCCGCATGGGGGGGAGACCCAGTACTTC
TRBD2	TRBV10-3	TRBJ2-1	many	CAIRASSGRGPSGNEQFF	TGTGCCATCAGGGCATCTAGCGGGAGAGGGCCTTCAGGAAATGAGCAGTTCTTC
-	TRBV5-6	TRBJ2-7	few	CASASGGYEQYF	TGTGCCAGCGCTTCGGGCGGCTACGAGCAGTACTTC
TRBD1	TRBV5-1	TRBJ2-7	-	CASSLTPGTGILLDMF	TGCGCCAGCAGCTTGACCCCTGGGACAGGGATCTTGTTGGATATGTTC
TRBD2	TRBV24-1	TRBJ2-3	few	CATSDGVAGGTDTQYF	TGTGCCACCAGTGACGGAGTAGCGGGGGGCACAGATACGCAGTATTTT
TRBD2	TRBV5-1	TRBJ2-1	few	CASSTGLAAYNEQFF	TGCGCCAGCAGCACGGGACTAGCGGCGTACAATGAGCAGTTCTTC
TRBD1	TRBV10-3	TRBJ2-1	many	CAIQVGQGAGEQFF	TGTGCCATTCAGGTTGGACAGGGGGCGGGTGAGCAGTTCTTC
-	TRBV10-3	TRBJ1-1	-	CATQGGTEAFF	TGTGCCACACAGGGTGGGACTGAAGCTTTCTTT
TRBD2	TRBV5-6	TRBJ2-7	-	CASSFPSGSYEQYF	TGTGCCAGCAGCTTTCCTAGCGGGAGCTACGAGCAGTACTTC
TRBD1	TRBV6-1	TRBJ2-4	-	CASSTGQGAKNIQYF	TGTGCCAGCAGCACGGGACAGGGGGCCAAAAACATTCAGTACTTC
TRBD1	TRBV6-1	TRBJ2-7	few	CASSQTGELGEQYF	TGTGCCAGCAGTCAGACAGGGGAGCTCGGGGAGCAGTACTTC
-	TRBV5-1	TRBJ2-7	many	CASSLEAFTYEQYF	TGCGCCAGCAGCTTGGAAGCGTTCACCTACGAGCAGTACTTC
-	TRBV20-1	TRBJ1-1	few	CSASLTGMNTEAFF	TGCAGTGCTAGCCTTACAGGAATGAACACTGAAGCTTTCTTT
-	TRBV12-3/TRBV12-4	TRBJ2-7	few	CASSSGRREQYF	TGTGCCAGCAGTTCCGGGAGAAGGGAGCAGTACTTC
-	TRBV24-1	TRBJ2-1	few	CATSNWNGRGNEQFF	TGTGCCACCAGTAATTGGAACGGAAGGGGCAATGAGCAGTTCTTC
-	TRBV9	TRBJ2-2	many	CASSVPKGGGSGELFF	TGTGCCAGCAGCGTACCCAAAGGAGGGGGCAGCGGGGAGCTGTTTTTT
TRBD1	TRBV29-1	TRBJ2-7	-	CSVRTRDSRSYEQYF	TGCAGCGTTCGAACCCGGGACAGTAGGTCCTACGAGCAGTACTTC
-	TRBV5-1	TRBJ2-2	few	CASSLDFGELFF	TGCGCCAGCAGCTTGGACTTCGGGGAGCTGTTTTTT
TRBD1	TRBV7-2	TRBJ1-2	few	CASSGRQGGYTF	TGTGCCAGCAGCGGACGACAGGGCGGCTACACCTTC
-	TRBV9	TRBJ2-1	-	CASSVAWNLNEQFF	TGTGCCAGCAGCGTAGCGTGGAATCTGAATGAGCAGTTCTTC
-	TRBV29-1	TRBJ2-1	few	CSVEIGLTSSYNEQFF	TGCAGCGTTGAAATAGGGCTAACTAGCTCCTACAATGAGCAGTTCTTC
-	TRBV12-3/TRBV12-4	TRBJ1-5	-	CASNRVLSQPQHF	TGTGCCAGCAACAGGGTGCTTAGTCAGCCCCAGCATTTT
-	TRBV6-4	TRBJ2-7	-	CASSDEAAPLYEQYF	TGTGCCAGCAGTGACGAAGCGGCCCCCCTCTACGAGCAGTACTTC
-	TRBV29-1	TRBJ2-7	-	CSVKVGVYEQYF	TGCAGCGTTAAGGTTGGAGTCTACGAGCAGTACTTC
TRBD2	TRBV27	TRBJ2-4	-	CASSTGLANNIQYF	TGTGCCAGCAGTACCGGACTAGCGAATAACATTCAGTACTTC
TRBD2	TRBV11-3	TRBJ2-3	-	CASSSLAGLSTDTQYF	TGTGCCAGCAGCTCTCTAGCGGGACTAAGCACAGATACGCAGTATTTT
-	TRBV11-2	TRBJ2-5	few	CASSRPGPYEETQYF	TGTGCCAGCAGCCGTCCGGGACCCTATGAGGAGACCCAGTACTTC
TRBD1	TRBV11-2	TRBJ2-6	-	CASSSGTGYSGANVLTF	TGTGCCAGCAGCTCTGGGACAGGTTACTCTGGGGCCAACGTCCTGACTTTC
TRBD1	TRBV29-1	TRBJ1-1	-	CSDRGNTEAFF	TGCAGCGACAGGGGGAACACTGAAGCTTTCTTT
-	TRBV20-1	TRBJ2-7	-	CSARDPYSYEQYF	TGCAGTGCTAGAGATCCATACTCCTACGAGCAGTACTTC
TRBD1	TRBV12-3/TRBV12-4	TRBJ1-2	many	CASRTGVLNNGYTF	TGTGCCAGCCGGACAGGGGTACTGAATAATGGCTACACCTTC
TRBD2	TRBV20-1	TRBJ2-7	-	CSAIRGVYEQYF	TGCAGTGCTATCCGGGGGGTCTACGAGCAGTACTTC
-	TRBV18	TRBJ2-1	few	CASSPVVGFHNEQFF	TGTGCCAGCTCACCAGTTGTCGGTTTTCACAATGAGCAGTTCTTC